This TCR beta chain was retrieved from a study of blood T cell repertoires in COVID-19. TCRdb's table, derived via immunoSEQ multiplex PCR, lists solely in-frame clones and lacks some. The profile shows 70,000 or so clones, 76% of them singletons. The CDR3 has 13 residues. Germline V gene data show CDR1 as SGHNT and CDR2 as YENEEA. V lost 3 bases to trimming and J lost 1 base, with 5 bases between them. The rearrangement uses TRBV11-3 and TRBJ2-3; maybe TRBD1 (5 bases). This clonotype was obtained from a man in his fifties or sixties with COVID-19, enrolled during active disease. The specimen was peripheral blood. As DNA, the CDR3 is TGTGCCAGCAGCTTCAGGGGCACAGATACGCAGTATTTT. The encoded protein is CASSFRGTDTQYF.